This TCR beta chain was documented in a study of blood T cell repertoires in COVID-19. Turning to the study itself: Among Cohort 3 donors, those recovered had two negative PCRs, clearance, or symptom resolution. Italy, Spain and the United States were the sources of the convalescent and acute COVID-19 samples.

With V trimmed by 3 bases and J by 3 bases, 14 bases remained unmatched. CDR1 is LNHNV and CDR2 is YYDKDF in the germline V gene (reference sequence). The length of the CDR3 is 17 residues. Participant age was roughly 18 to 95 years, and participants resided in 24 US areas. Authors' analysis steps: The authors estimated nucleated cell counts from reference gene primer amplification. Profiled with immunoSEQ multiplex PCR; TCRdb holds only in-frame clones, not every one. V, J and clone size are those of that table, while D and trimming were read from the DNA. The profile shows more than 200,000 clones, roughly 84% of them singletons.

Input material: PBMCs or T cells enriched from blood (not recorded which). The sequence derives from a man aged 30 to 45 in a cohort exposed to, infected with or recovered from COVID-19 (not recorded which). The chain is built from TRBV15 and TRBJ2-7; TRBD1 aligns across 7 bases. The CDR3 DNA reads as TGTGCCACCAGCAGGGGACCCATACAGGGGAGCGACTACGAGCAGTACTTC. Protein sequence: CATSRGPIQGSDYEQYF.